Presented here are 13 T cell receptor beta chains from one specimen sequenced in a study of shared clonotypes between healthy human individuals. Only in-frame clones appear in the TCRdb table, and some are missing; sequencing was by immunoSEQ multiplex PCR. Here the sample spans approximately 1,500,000 clones, 95% to 99% being singletons. Sequences were obtained from naive CD4+ T cells sorted from blood. Specified subset: CD45RA+ positively selected. The receptors here all came from a man younger than 45 in good health.

This clone was observed once. V usage is TRBV7-3 and J usage is TRBJ2-6, with 11 bases identical to TRBD1. The V and J ends lost 5 bases and 0 bases, in that order; junction bases with no gene match: 3. The CDR3 covers 17 residues. Germline CDR1 reads SGHTA; CDR2 reads FQGTGA. The DNA of the CDR3 is TGTGCCAGCAGCGAGGACAGGGGGCGCTCTGGGGCCAACGTCCTGACTTTC. Amino acids: CASSEDRGRSGANVLTF.

This chain links TRBV29-1 with TRBJ2-1; TRBD2 is a possible D gene (5 bases). V was pared by 6 bases and J by 3 bases, with 21 bases between. The CDR3 length is 16 residues. Germline loops: CDR1 SQVTM, CDR2 ANQGSEA. CDR3 region: CSVPKRRADIYNEQFF. The CDR3 coding sequence is TGCAGCGTACCCAAACGCCGAGCGGATATCTACAATGAGCAGTTCTTC.

The chain has TRBV11-1 and TRBJ2-1, with 7 bases fitting TRBD1. CDR3 length equals 15 residues. V lost 5 bases and J lost 3; bases outside the gene matches: 7. In germline, CDR1 is SGHAT, CDR2 FQDESV (reference sequence). The CDR3 DNA reads TGTGCCAGCAGCCCCAGGACAGGCTTCTACAATGAGCAGTTCTTC. It is translated as CASSPRTGFYNEQFF.

The V gene is TRBV7-3, the J gene TRBJ2-2, with 7 positions matching TRBD1. Germline CDR1 and CDR2: SGHTA and FQGTGA. V lost 2 bases to trimming and J lost 3 bases; unmatched junction nucleotides: 0. CDR3 length equals 14 residues. CDR3 protein: CASSLGTDTGELFF. DNA of the CDR3: TGTGCCAGCAGCTTAGGGACAGACACCGGGGAGCTGTTTTTT.

The chain links TRBV19 to TRBJ1-1; tentatively, D is TRBD1 (6 bases). From germline, CDR1 is LNHDA and CDR2 SQIVND (reference sequence). Trimming removed 3 bases at V and 6 bases at J, with 14 bases between. CDR3 length equals 14 residues. CDR3 amino acids: CASSITRAGAEAFF. The CDR3 coding sequence is TGTGCCAGTAGTATTACCAGGGCAGGGGCTGAAGCTTTCTTT.

This chain links TRBV5-1 with TRBJ2-3; TRBD2 aligns across 7 bases. The CDR3 has 13 residues. Unmatched junction bases numbered 3, after V lost 5 bases and J lost 3 bases. Germline CDR1 SGHRS, CDR2 YFSETQ. In DNA, the CDR3 is TGCGCCAGCAGGCGGGAGTCAACAGATACGCAGTATTTT. Protein sequence: CASRRESTDTQYF.

The chain joins TRBV19 to TRBJ2-3; D remains unclear. V was shortened by 11 bases and J by 2 bases, with 17 bases between the two germline ends. Germline V gene sequence: CDR1 LNHDA, CDR2 SQIVND (reference sequence). The CDR3 runs 14 residues. CDR3 in amino acids: CASKGSLNTDTQYF. The CDR3 DNA is TGTGCCTCCAAGGGCTCCCTTAACACAGATACGCAGTATTTT.

The chain has TRBV2 and TRBJ2-2; a weak D match, TRBD1 (5 bases). The V end was cut by 6 bases, the J end by 8 bases, with 13 bases between. The germline V gene has CDR1 SNHLY and CDR2 FYNNEI. The CDR3 covers 13 residues. CDR3 sequence (DNA): TGTGCCAGCAGCTTGGGGCAGGGTGGGGAGCTGTTTTTT. Amino acid sequence: CASSLGQGGELFF.

Note on this clone: Additional DNA sequences in this sample encode the identical CDR3. This rearrangement joins TRBV28 to TRBJ1-1; D gene unclear. Trimming shortened V by 2 bases and J by 1 base, and 5 bases separated the two germline ends. In germline, CDR1 is MDHEN, CDR2 SYDVKM. The CDR3 consists of 13 residues. CDR3 sequence: CASSLGRNTEAFF. The CDR3 DNA sequence: TGTGCCAGCAGTTTAGGCAGGAACACTGAAGCTTTCTTT.

The chain couples TRBV7-9 to TRBJ2-5, with 8 bases fitting TRBD1. The germline CDR1 and CDR2 sequences are SEHNR and FQNEAQ (reference sequence). With V trimmed by 5 bases and J by 4 bases, 15 bases remained unmatched. The length of the CDR3 is 17 residues. The CDR3, as DNA: TGTGCCAGCAGCACCGGACAGGGTGCTATAGTAGGAGAGACCCAGTACTTC. Residues: CASSTGQGAIVGETQYF. Using reference TRBV7-9 and TRBJ2-5 for the parts outside the CDR3, the full variable domain is DTGVSQNPRHKITKRGQNVTFRCDPISEHNRLYWYRQTLGQGPEFLTYFQNEAQLEKSRLLSDRFSAERPKGSFSTLEIQRTEQGDSAMYLCASSTGQGAIVGETQYFGPGTRLLVL.

CDR3 DNA sequence: TGTGCCAGCAGCTTAGATACTAACACTGAAGCTTTCTTT. Translation gives CASSLDTNTEAFF. The chain has TRBV7-7 and TRBJ1-1; D call uncertain. Germline V gene sequence: CDR1 SSHAT, CDR2 FNYEAQ (reference sequence). The CDR3 length is 13 residues. Trimming removed 1 base from V and 2 bases from J, with 5 bases in between.

The rearrangement links TRBV19 to TRBJ1-5; D is undetermined. The V end lost 10 bases, the J end lost 0 bases, and 13 bases lay between the germline ends. The CDR3 is 14 residues long. CDR1 and CDR2 from the germline V gene are LNHDA and SQIVND (reference sequence). The CDR3 loop reads CATTPPNSNQPQHF. CDR3 nucleotides: TGTGCCACCACCCCACCCAATAGCAATCAGCCCCAGCATTTT.

V gene TRBV11-2 combines with J gene TRBJ2-2, with 8 bases identical to TRBD2. Germline V gene lookup returns CDR1 SGHAT and CDR2 FQNNGV. Trimming at V came to 5 bases and at J to 6 bases, leaving 5 bases not matched to a gene. The CDR3 runs 14 residues. This CDR3 is CASSPLREAGELFF. CDR3 nucleotide sequence: TGTGCCAGCAGCCCTCTGCGGGAGGCCGGGGAGCTGTTTTTT.